This T cell receptor beta chain was identified during a study of OX40 agonist ivuxolimab in advanced cancers. Study findings and constraints: Clonal expansion among partial responders at 0.1-3.0 mg/kg ranked near the lowest.

Measured with immunoSEQ multiplex PCR; TCRdb has only the in-frame clones, and not every one. The sample lists tens of thousands of clones, roughly 92% occurring once. Of note for this clone: The antigen is unknown.

There are 12 residues in the CDR3. V lost 0 bases, J lost 6 bases, and 5 bases lay in between. From germline, CDR1 is MNHEY and CDR2 SMNVEV (reference sequence). This chain uses TRBV27 with TRBJ1-2, with a tentative D call TRBD1 (5 bases). The sequencing used CD4+ or CD8+ T cells sorted from blood, collected in a trial of the OX40 agonist ivuxolimab. The origin of this receptor is an adult with an advanced solid tumor such as melanoma, head and neck, liver or kidney cancer. The CDR3 DNA sequence: TGTGCCAGCAGTTTATCGACAGATGGCTACACCTTC. Encoded protein: CASSLSTDGYTF.